A few counts support the clone carrying this TCR beta chain. As originally analysed: From reference gene primer amplification, estimates of nucleated cell counts were derived. TCRdb's table, derived via immunoSEQ multiplex PCR, lists solely in-frame clones and lacks some. V and J calls and clone size are those listed in that table; D and trimming were worked out from the DNA. The sample carries approximately 29,000 clones, 81% recorded once. The data stem from a study of blood T cell repertoires in COVID-19. Study-wide context: The United States, Italy and Spain provided the acute and convalescent COVID-19 samples. Nucleic acid was either cDNA or gDNA, and it came from T cells, B-cell-depleted T cells, or PBMCs.

CDR1 is SGHNT, CDR2 YYREEE, per germline (reference sequence). This CDR3 has 15 residues. V gave up 1 base and J gave up 2 bases; unmatched junction bases: 5. The TCR was taken from a woman aged 60 to 75 with acute or convalescent COVID-19. The sequenced sample was peripheral blood. The chain is built from TRBV5-4 and TRBJ2-7; 8 positions agree with TRBD2. CDR3 DNA sequence: TGTGCCAGCAGCTTGAGCGGGGGTCTTGCCTACGAGCAGTACTTC. Translation gives CASSLSGGLAYEQYF.